These 10 T cell receptor beta chains came from one sample sequenced in a study of technical replicates of blood from several donors. Assay used: immunoSEQ multiplex PCR; TCRdb lists only in-frame clones, some missing. The sample has about 84,000 clones, almost 98% seen once. The sequenced sample was T cells isolated from PBMCs. These receptors were obtained from a human donor in good health.

This rearrangement joins TRBV25-1 to TRBJ2-1, with D possibly matching TRBD2 (5 bases). V lost 1 base and J lost 8, with 12 bases in between. This CDR3 has 14 residues. Germline assignment: CDR1 MGHDK and CDR2 SYGVNS. CDR3 protein: CASSELLGRDEQFF. Here the CDR3 DNA reads TGTGCCAGCAGTGAATTACTAGGACGGGATGAGCAGTTCTTC.

The CDR3 protein is CASTWNEDSPVETQYF. The DNA of the CDR3 is TGTGCCAGCACTTGGAACGAGGACAGCCCCGTGGAGACCCAGTACTTC. The rearrangement links TRBV9 to TRBJ2-5, with D possibly being TRBD1 (6 bases). The germline V gene encodes CDR1 SGDLS and CDR2 YYNGEE. The length of the CDR3 is 16 residues. Trimming took 6 bases from V and 5 from J, leaving 23 bases between them. Looking up the rest from reference TRBV9 and TRBJ2-5 gives the full variable domain: DSGVTQTPKHLITATGQRVTLRCSPRSGDLSVYWYQQSLDQGLQFLIQYYNGEERAKGNILERFSAQQFPDLHSELNLSSLELGDSALYFCASTWNEDSPVETQYFGPGTRLLVL.

The chain employs TRBV21-1 and TRBJ2-4; TRBD1 is the table's D call and was not checked against the DNA. TRBV21-1 is a documented pseudogene. The length of the CDR3 is 12 residues. This chain's CDR3 is CASSKGGTGQYF. In nucleotides, the CDR3 is TGTGCCAGCAGCAAAGGAGGGACAGGGCAGTACTTC.

The CDR3 nucleotides read TGTGCCAGCACGCCCGAGAGCGGAGGCTCCTACAATGAGCAGTTCTTC. Translation: CASTPESGGSYNEQFF. The chain has TRBV7-2 and TRBJ2-1; D may be TRBD2 (5 bases). The germline V and J ends were trimmed by 7 bases and 0 bases, with 16 bases remaining between them. This CDR3 is 16 amino acids long. CDR1 is SGHTA and CDR2 is FQGNSA in the germline V gene.

This sequence joins TRBV4-1 and TRBJ2-1; 11 bases map to TRBD2. Germline V gives CDR1 MGHRA, CDR2 YSYEKL. The CDR3 runs 18 residues. V lost 4 bases and J lost 1; bases outside the gene matches: 9. CDR3 protein: CASSPGGTSGSSYNEQFF. CDR3 coding DNA: TGCGCCAGCAGCCCGGGCGGAACTAGCGGGAGTTCCTACAATGAGCAGTTCTTC.

The V call is TRBV5-8, the J call TRBJ1-2; no definite D call. Trimming left V 2 bases short and J 4 bases short, with 15 bases between. Per the germline V gene, CDR1 is SGHTS and CDR2 is YDEGEE. The CDR3 is 15 amino acids. CDR3 amino acids: CASSLGVRGSYGYTF. As DNA, the CDR3 is TGTGCCAGCAGCTTAGGAGTTCGGGGATCCTATGGCTACACCTTC.

V usage is TRBV4-1 and J usage is TRBJ2-7; a possible D gene is TRBD2 (7 bases). CDR3 length equals 14 residues. Trimming cost V 5 bases and J 6 bases, with 17 bases left between them. Per germline, CDR1 MGHRA and CDR2 YSYEKL. DNA for the CDR3: TGCGCCAGCAGCTTCAGAGGGGGGGCCTCCGAGCAGTACTTC. Translating it yields CASSFRGGASEQYF.

This rearrangement joins TRBV5-4 to TRBJ2-5; 7 bases match TRBD2. Germline loops: CDR1 SGHNT, CDR2 YYREEE (reference sequence). The ends lost 4 bases at V and 5 bases at J; junction bases unmatched: 17. The CDR3 extends over 17 amino acids. The CDR3 region is CASSDRFGGSNYETQYF. As DNA, the CDR3 is TGTGCCAGCAGCGATCGGTTTGGCGGGAGTAATTATGAGACCCAGTACTTC.

V usage is TRBV18 and J usage is TRBJ1-3; D unclear. Germline V lookup: CDR1 KGHSH, CDR2 LQKENI. Trimming pared 2 bases from V and 0 bases from J, leaving 17 bases between. This CDR3 has 18 amino acids. In DNA form, the CDR3 reads TGTGCCAGCTCACCATCGAGTTCACGGGTCTCCTCTGGAAACACCATATATTTT. Amino acid sequence: CASSPSSSRVSSGNTIYF.

The chain joins TRBV5-1 to TRBJ1-4, with 7 bases matching TRBD1. J was trimmed by 2 bases and V by 4 bases; bases with no gene match: 8. Germline V gene lookup returns CDR1 SGHRS and CDR2 YFSETQ. This CDR3 is built from 16 residues. The CDR3 reads CASSLLPTGTNEKLFF. CDR3 sequence (DNA): TGCGCCAGCAGCCTGTTGCCGACAGGGACTAATGAAAAACTGTTTTTT. The complete variable domain, with remaining parts taken from reference TRBV5-1 and TRBJ1-4, reads KAGVTQTPRYLIKTRGQQVTLSCSPISGHRSVSWYQQTPGQGLQFLFEYFSETQRNKGNFPGRFSGRQFSNSRSEMNVSTLELGDSALYLCASSLLPTGTNEKLFFGSGTQLSVL.